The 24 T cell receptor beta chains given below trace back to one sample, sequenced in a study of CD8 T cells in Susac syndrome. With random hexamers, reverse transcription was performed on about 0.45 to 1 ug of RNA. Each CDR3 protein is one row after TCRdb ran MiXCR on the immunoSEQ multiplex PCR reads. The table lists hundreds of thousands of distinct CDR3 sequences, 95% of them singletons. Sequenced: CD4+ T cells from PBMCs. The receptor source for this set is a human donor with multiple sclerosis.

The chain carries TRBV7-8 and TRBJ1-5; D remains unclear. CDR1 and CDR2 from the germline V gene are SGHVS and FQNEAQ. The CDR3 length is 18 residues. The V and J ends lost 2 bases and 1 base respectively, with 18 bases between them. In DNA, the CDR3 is TGTGCCAGCAGCTTACGCGACCCCAGGTTTATCAGCAATCAGCCCCAGCATTTT. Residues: CASSLRDPRFISNQPQHF.

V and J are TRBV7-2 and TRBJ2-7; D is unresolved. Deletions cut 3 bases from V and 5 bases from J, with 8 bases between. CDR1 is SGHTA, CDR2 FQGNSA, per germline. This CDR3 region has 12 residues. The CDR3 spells CASSFVVDEQYF. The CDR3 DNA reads TGTGCCAGCAGCTTTGTCGTGGACGAGCAGTACTTC.

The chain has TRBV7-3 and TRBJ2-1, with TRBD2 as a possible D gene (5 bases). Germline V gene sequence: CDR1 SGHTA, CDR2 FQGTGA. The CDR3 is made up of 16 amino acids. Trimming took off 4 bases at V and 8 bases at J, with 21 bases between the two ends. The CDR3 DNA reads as TGTGCCAGCAGCTCCTCCCCGGTAGCTAGCTTCTATGAGCAGTTCTTC. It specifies CASSSSPVASFYEQFF.

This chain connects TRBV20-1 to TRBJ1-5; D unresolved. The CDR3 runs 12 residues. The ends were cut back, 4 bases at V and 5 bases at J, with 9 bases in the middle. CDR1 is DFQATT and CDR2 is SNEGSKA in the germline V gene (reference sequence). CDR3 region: CSAKKRDQPQHF. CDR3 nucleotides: TGCAGTGCTAAAAAAAGGGATCAGCCCCAGCATTTT.

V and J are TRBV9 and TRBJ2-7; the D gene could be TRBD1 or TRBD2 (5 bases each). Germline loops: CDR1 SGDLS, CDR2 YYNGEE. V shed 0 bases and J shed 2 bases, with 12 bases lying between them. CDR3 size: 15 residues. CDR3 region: CASSVAERGPYEQYF. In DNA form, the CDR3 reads TGTGCCAGCAGCGTAGCTGAGAGGGGTCCCTACGAGCAGTACTTC.

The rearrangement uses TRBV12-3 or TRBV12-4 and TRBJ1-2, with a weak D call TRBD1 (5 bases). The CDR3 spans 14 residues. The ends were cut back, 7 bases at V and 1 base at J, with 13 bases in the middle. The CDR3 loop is CASTPGGGNYGYTF. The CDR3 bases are TGTGCCAGCACCCCGGGGGGGGGTAACTATGGCTACACCTTC.

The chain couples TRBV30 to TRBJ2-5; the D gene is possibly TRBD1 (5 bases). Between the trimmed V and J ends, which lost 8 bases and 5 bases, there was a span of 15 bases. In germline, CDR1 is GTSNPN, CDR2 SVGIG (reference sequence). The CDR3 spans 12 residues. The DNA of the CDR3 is TGTGCCCTTGAACCCCCAGGGGAGACCCAGTACTTC. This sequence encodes CALEPPGETQYF.

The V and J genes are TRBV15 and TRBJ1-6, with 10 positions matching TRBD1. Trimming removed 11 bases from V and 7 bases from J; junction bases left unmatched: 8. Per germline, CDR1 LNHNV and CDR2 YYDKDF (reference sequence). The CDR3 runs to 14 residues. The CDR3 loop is CAAKRDRGNSPLHF. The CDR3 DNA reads TGTGCCGCTAAGAGGGACAGGGGCAATTCACCCCTCCACTTT.

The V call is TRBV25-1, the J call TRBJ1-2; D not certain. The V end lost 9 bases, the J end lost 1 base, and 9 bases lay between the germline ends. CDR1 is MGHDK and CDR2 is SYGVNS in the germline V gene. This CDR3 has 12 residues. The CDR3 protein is CASSRDNYGYTF. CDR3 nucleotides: TGTGCCAGTTCCAGAGATAACTATGGCTACACCTTC.

CDR3 sequence: CATSRDGSGRQSYNEQFF. The CDR3 DNA follows: TGTGCCACCAGCAGAGATGGCAGCGGGAGGCAATCCTACAATGAGCAGTTCTTC. This rearrangement joins TRBV15 to TRBJ2-1; 9 bases line up with TRBD2. V was clipped by 0 bases and J by 1 base; unmatched bases: 7. Looked up from germline, CDR1 is LNHNV and CDR2 is YYDKDF (reference sequence). This CDR3 is built from 18 residues.

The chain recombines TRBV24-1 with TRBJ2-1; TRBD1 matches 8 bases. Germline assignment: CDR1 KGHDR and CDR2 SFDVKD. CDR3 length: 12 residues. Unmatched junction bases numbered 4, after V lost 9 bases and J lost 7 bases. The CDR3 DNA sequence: TGTGCCACCGCGGACAGGGAAAATGAGCAGTTCTTC. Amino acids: CATADRENEQFF.

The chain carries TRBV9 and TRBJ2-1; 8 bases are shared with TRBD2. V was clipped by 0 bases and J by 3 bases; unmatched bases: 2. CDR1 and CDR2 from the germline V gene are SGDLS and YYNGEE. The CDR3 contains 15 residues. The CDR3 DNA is TGTGCCAGCAGCGTAGAGGGACTAGTCTACAATGAGCAGTTCTTC. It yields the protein CASSVEGLVYNEQFF.

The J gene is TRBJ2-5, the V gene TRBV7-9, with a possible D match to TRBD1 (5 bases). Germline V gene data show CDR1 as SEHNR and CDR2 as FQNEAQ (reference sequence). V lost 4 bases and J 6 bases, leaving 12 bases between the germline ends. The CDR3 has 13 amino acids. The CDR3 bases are TGTGCCAGCAGCTCCGACAGTCCCCAGACCCAGTACTTC. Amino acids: CASSSDSPQTQYF.

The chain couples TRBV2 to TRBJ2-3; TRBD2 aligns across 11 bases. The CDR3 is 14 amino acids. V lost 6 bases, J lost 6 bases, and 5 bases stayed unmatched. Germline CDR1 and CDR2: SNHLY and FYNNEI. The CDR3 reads CASSDSGRGDTQYF. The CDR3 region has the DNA TGTGCCAGCAGCGATAGCGGGAGGGGGGATACGCAGTATTTT.

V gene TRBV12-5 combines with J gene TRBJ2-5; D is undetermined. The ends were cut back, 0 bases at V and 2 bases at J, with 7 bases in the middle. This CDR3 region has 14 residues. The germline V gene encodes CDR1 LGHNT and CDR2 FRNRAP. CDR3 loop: CASGLVQWQETQYF. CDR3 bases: TGTGCTAGTGGTTTGGTCCAATGGCAAGAGACCCAGTACTTC.

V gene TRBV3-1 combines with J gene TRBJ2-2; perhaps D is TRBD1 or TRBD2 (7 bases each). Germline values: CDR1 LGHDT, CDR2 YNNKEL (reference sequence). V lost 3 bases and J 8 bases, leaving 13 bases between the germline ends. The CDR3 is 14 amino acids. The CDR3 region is CASSHDREGGELFF. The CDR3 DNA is TGTGCCAGCAGCCATGACAGGGAGGGAGGGGAGCTGTTTTTT.

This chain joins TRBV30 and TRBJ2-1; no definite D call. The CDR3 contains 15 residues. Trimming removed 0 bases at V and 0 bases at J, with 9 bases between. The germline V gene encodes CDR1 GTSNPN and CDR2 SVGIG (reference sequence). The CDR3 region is CAWSVKDLSYNEQFF. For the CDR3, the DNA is TGTGCCTGGAGTGTAAAGGACCTCTCCTACAATGAGCAGTTCTTC.

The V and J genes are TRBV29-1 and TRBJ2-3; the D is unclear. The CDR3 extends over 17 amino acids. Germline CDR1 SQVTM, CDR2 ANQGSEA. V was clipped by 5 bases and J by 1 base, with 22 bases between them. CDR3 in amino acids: CSVSGSVWGGGTDTQYF. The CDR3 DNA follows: TGCAGCGTTTCGGGTTCCGTTTGGGGTGGGGGCACAGATACGCAGTATTTT.

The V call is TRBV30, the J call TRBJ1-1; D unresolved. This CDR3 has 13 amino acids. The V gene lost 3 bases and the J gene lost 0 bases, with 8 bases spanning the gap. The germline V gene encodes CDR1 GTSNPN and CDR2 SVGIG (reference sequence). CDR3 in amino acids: CAWRHGMNTEAFF. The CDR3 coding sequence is TGTGCCTGGAGGCACGGAATGAACACTGAAGCTTTCTTT. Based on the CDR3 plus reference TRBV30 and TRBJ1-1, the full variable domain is SQTIHQWPATLVQPVGSPLSLECTVEGTSNPNLYWYRQAAGRGLQLLFYSVGIGQISSEVPQNLSASRPQDRQFILSSKKLLLSDSGFYLCAWRHGMNTEAFFGQGTRLTVV.

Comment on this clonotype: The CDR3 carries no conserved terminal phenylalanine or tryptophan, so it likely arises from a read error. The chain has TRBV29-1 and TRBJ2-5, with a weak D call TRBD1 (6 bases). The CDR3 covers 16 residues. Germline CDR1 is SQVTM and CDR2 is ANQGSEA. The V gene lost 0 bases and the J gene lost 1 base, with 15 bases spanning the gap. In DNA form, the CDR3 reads TGCAGCGTTGAAGATTCACAGGGCGGCATCCAAGAGACCCAGTACCTC. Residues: CSVEDSQGGIQETQYL.

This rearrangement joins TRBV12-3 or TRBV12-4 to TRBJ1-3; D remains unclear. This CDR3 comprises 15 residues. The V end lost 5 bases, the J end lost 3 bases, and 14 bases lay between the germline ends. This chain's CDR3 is CASSPRQRIGNTIYF. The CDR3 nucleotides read TGTGCCAGCAGTCCCAGACAACGGATTGGAAACACCATATATTTT.

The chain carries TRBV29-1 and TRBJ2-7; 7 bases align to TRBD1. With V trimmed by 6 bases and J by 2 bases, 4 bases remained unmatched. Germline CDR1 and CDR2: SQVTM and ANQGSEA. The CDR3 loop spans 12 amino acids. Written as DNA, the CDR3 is TGCAGCGTCCGGGACAGCCCCTACGAGCAGTACTTC. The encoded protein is CSVRDSPYEQYF.

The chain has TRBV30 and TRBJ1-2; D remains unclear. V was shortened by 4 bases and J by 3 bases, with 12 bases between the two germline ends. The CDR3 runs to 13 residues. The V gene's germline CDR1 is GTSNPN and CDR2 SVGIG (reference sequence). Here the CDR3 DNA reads TGTGCCTGGAATACGGAGAACTACTATGGCTACACCTTC. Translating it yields CAWNTENYYGYTF.

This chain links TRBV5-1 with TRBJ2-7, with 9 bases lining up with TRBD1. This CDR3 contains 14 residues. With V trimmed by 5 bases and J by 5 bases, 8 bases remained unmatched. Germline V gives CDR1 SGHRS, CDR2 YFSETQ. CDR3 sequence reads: CASRRGTGSDEQYF. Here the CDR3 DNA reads TGCGCCAGCAGGCGGGGGACAGGGAGCGACGAGCAGTACTTC. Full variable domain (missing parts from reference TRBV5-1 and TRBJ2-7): KAGVTQTPRYLIKTRGQQVTLSCSPISGHRSVSWYQQTPGQGLQFLFEYFSETQRNKGNFPGRFSGRQFSNSRSEMNVSTLELGDSALYLCASRRGTGSDEQYFGPGTRLTVT.